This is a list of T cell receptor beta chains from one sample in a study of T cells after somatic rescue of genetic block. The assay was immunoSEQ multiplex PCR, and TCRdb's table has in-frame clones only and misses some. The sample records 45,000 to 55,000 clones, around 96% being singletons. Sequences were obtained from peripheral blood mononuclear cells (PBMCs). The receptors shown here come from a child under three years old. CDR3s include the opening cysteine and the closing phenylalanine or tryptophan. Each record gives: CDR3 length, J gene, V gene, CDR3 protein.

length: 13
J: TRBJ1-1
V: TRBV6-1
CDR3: CASSYTRNTEAFF

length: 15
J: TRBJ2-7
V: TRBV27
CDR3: CASSWGTGGNYEQYF

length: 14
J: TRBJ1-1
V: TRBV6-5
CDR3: CASSYRGWDTEAFF

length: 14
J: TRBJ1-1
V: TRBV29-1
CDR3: CSVGRGLANTEAFF

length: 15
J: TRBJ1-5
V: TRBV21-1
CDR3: CASSTGDFSNQPQHF

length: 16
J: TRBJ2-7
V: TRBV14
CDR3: CASSQEWRQGANEQYF

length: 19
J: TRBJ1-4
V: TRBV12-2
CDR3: CASRLLYRQGIVLNEKLFF

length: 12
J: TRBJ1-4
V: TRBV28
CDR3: CASRDRGEKLFF

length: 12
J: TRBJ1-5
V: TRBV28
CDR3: CASSLRGQPQHF

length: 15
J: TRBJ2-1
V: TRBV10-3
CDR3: CAISESGGSYNEQFF

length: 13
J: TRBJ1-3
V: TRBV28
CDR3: CASIQGGGNTIYF

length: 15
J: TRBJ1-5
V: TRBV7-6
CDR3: CASSLGQGVDQPQHF

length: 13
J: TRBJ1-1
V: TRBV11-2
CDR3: CASSFRPITEAFF

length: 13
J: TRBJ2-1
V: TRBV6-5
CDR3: CASKNDWDNEQFF

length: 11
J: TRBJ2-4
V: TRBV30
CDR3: CAWSTGNIQYF

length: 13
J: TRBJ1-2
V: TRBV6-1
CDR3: CASTLQGLQGYTF

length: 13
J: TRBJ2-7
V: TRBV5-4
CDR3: CASSSGSDYEQYF